This T cell receptor beta chain was identified in a study of identical twins. General study findings and limits: It was out-of-frame TCR alpha sharing in monozygotic twins that models underestimated.

Note on this clonotype: Its antigen remains unidentified.

Template switching supplied a universal primer site; unique molecular identifiers were carried on the cDNA. TCRdb fed the 5' RACE reads into MiXCR, producing one record per CDR3 protein. In the table there are some 1,700,000 distinct CDR3 sequences, roughly 35% of which are singletons. This CDR3 is built from 17 residues. The V end lost 0 bases, the J end lost 6 bases, and 22 bases lay between the germline ends. Germline values: CDR1 DFQATT, CDR2 SNEGSKA (reference sequence). Source material: cord blood. This sequence joins TRBV20-1 and TRBJ2-3; tentative D call: TRBD2 (6 bases). The receptor's source is a newborn girl in good health. As DNA, the CDR3 is TGCAGTGCTAGAGATGCGGGATTAGCTAGGGCTGGGGATACGCAGTATTTT. Translated: CSARDAGLARAGDTQYF.